The clone carrying this T cell receptor (beta chain) was counted many times. The data stem from a study of metastatic and nonmetastatic thyroid tumors. CDR1 is SGDLS, CDR2 YYNGEE, per germline. This CDR3 is 17 amino acids long. V dropped 3 bases and J dropped 0 bases, with 16 bases sitting between them. Before thyroid surgery, none of the patients had received any treatment. TCRdb re-called clones via MiXCR from the PCR reads. Of about 48,000 clones in the sample, over 20% were seen once. Sample: blood. The receptor's source is a male donor with papillary thyroid cancer or a benign thyroid nodule (not recorded which). Some clones in this sample may be carry-over from other donors' samples. V is TRBV9 and J is TRBJ2-1, with D possibly called TRBD1 or TRBD2 (5 bases each). The CDR3, as DNA: TGTGCCAGCAGCGACCGGGGCGGACCCCCCTCCTACAATGAGCAGTTCTTC. Protein sequence: CASSDRGGPPSYNEQFF.